This record covers a single T cell receptor (beta chain). The antigen remains unidentified. The junction departs from the called germline gene at one end, perhaps through a read error. This sample was taken from a study of vaccination and CD4 T cells after COVID-19. Sequenced with the Oncomine TCR Beta short-read assay was DNA taken from cultured CD4+ T cells. MiXCR, applied by TCRdb to the PCR reads, yields one record per CDR3 protein. The sample includes 15,000 or so distinct CDR3 sequences, less than 60% of them seen just once. Germline-derived CDR1 and CDR2 are MNHNY and SVGAGI (reference sequence). There are 15 residues in the CDR3. Noted time point: late sampling 161 to 241 days after vaccination in three convalescent patients. Treatment defined: approximately 10-day PBMC culture with coronavirus spike peptide pools or control peptides (ViraFEST assay).

This chain joins TRBV6-6 and TRBJ2-1, with 9 bases that match TRBD2. The receptor's source is a human donor who had recovered from COVID-19. This specimen was CD4+ T cells from blood, cultured in vitro, taken about 7 months after SARS-CoV-2 vaccination. The CDR3 DNA sequence: TGTGCCAGCAGTTATGGGCTAGCGGGGTCCAATGAGCAGCTCTTC. This sequence encodes CASSYGLAGSNEQLF.